This T cell receptor (beta chain) was retrieved from a study of shared clonotypes between healthy human individuals. Study-level points and caveats: On the whole, naive subsets had larger estimated richness than memory subsets had.

Naive CD8 cells lacked CD45RO and underwent positive selection for CCR7, leaving out terminally differentiated effector memory CD45RA+ cells. This table comes from immunoSEQ multiplex PCR, and its TCRdb copy is limited to in-frame clones, with some not included. The sample records about 580,000 clones, 95% to 98% being singletons. To note about this clone: Its target is not known.

Germline-derived CDR1 and CDR2 are SGHVS and FNYEAQ. Deletions cut 3 bases from V and 2 bases from J, with 11 bases between. The CDR3 runs to 14 residues. Sequencing was carried out using naive CD8+ T cells sorted from blood. This clonotype originated in a man in his thirties or forties in good health. The rearrangement links TRBV7-6 to TRBJ2-7; possibly TRBD1 or TRBD2 for D (5 bases each). The CDR3 sequence: CASSLGEDAYEQYF. For the CDR3, the DNA is TGTGCCAGCAGCTTGGGGGAAGATGCCTACGAGCAGTACTTC.